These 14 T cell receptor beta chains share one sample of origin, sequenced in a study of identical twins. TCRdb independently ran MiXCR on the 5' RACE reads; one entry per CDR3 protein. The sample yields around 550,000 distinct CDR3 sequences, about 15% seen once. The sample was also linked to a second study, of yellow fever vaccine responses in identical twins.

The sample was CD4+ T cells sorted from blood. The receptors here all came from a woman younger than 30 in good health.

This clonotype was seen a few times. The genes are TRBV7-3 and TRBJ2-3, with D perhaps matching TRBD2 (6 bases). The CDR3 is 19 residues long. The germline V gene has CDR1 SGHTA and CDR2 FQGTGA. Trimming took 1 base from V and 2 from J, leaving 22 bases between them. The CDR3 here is CASSLIGPGESGITDTQYF. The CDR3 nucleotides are TGTGCCAGCAGCTTAATCGGACCGGGGGAGAGCGGAATCACAGATACGCAGTATTTT. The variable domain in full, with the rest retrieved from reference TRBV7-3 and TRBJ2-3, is GAGVSQTPSNKVTEKGKYVELRCDPISGHTALYWYRQSLGQGPEFLIYFQGTGAADDSGLPNDRFFAVRPEGSVSTLKIQRTERGDSAVYLCASSLIGPGESGITDTQYFGPGTRLTVL.

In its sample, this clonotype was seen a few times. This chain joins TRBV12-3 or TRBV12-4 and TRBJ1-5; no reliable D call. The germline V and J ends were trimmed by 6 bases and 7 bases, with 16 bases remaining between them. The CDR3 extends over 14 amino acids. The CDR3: CASRPAPAGQPQHF. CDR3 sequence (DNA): TGTGCCAGCAGACCAGCCCCGGCCGGCCAGCCCCAGCATTTT.

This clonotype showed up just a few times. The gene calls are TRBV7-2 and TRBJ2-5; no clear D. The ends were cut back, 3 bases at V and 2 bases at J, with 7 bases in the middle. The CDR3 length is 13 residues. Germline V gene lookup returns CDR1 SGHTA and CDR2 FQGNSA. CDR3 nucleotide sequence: TGTGCCAGCAGCTTTCGAGGTCAAGAGACCCAGTACTTC. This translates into CASSFRGQETQYF.

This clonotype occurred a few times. CDR3 sequence reads: CSARKGQIANTGELFF. The CDR3 bases are TGCAGTGCTAGAAAGGGACAGATCGCGAACACCGGGGAGCTGTTTTTT. The chain employs TRBV20-1 and TRBJ2-2; 7 bases agree with TRBD1. CDR3 length: 16 residues. V lost 2 bases to trimming and J lost 0 bases; unmatched junction nucleotides: 6. The germline CDR1 and CDR2 sequences are DFQATT and SNEGSKA (reference sequence).

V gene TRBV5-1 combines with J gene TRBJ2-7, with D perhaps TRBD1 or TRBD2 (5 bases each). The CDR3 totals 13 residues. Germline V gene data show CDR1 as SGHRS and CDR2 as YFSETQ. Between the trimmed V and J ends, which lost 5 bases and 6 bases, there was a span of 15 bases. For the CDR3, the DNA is TGCGCCAGCAGAGGGGCAGGGAGCTCCGAGCAGTACTTC. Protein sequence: CASRGAGSSEQYF.

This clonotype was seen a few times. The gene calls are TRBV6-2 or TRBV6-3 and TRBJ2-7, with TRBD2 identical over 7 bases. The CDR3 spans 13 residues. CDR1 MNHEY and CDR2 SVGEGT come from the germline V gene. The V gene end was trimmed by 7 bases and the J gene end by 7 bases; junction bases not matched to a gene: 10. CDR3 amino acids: CASKLGGRVEQYF. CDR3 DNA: TGTGCCAGCAAATTGGGCGGGAGAGTGGAGCAGTACTTC.

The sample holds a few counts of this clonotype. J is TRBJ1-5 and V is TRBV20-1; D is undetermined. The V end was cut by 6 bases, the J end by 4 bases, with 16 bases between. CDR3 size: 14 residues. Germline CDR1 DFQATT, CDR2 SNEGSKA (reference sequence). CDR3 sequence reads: CSASDTGRNQPQHF. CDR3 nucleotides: TGCAGTGCCAGTGACACCGGAAGAAATCAGCCCCAGCATTTT.

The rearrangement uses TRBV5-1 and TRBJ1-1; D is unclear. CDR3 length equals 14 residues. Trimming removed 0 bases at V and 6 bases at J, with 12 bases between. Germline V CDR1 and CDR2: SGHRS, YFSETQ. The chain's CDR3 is CASSLGGDVPEAFF. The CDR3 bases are TGCGCCAGCAGCTTGGGGGGAGATGTCCCTGAAGCTTTCTTT.

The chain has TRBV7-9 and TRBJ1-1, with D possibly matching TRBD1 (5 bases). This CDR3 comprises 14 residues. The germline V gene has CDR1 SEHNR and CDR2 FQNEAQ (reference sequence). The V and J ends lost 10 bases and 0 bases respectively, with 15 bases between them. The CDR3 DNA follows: TGTGCCAACGGGGCCACACAATTGAACACTGAAGCTTTCTTT. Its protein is CANGATQLNTEAFF.

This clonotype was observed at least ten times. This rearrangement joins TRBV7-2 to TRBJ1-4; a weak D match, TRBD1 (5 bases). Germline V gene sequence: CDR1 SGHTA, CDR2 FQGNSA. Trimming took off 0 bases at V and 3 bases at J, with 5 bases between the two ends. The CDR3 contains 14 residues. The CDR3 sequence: CASSLAGANEKLFF. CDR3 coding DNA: TGTGCCAGCAGCTTAGCAGGGGCTAATGAAAAACTGTTTTTT.

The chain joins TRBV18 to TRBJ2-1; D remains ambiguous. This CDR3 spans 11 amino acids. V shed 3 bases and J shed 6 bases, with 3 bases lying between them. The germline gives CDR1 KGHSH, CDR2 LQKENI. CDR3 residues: CASSPTNEQFF. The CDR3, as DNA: TGTGCCAGCTCACCGACCAATGAGCAGTTCTTC.

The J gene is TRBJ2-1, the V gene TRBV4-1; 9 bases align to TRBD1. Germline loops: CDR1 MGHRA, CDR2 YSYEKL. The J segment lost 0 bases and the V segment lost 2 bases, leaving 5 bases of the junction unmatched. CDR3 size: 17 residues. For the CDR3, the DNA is TGCGCCAGCAGCCAAACTACAGGGGGCATCTCCTACAATGAGCAGTTCTTC. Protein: CASSQTTGGISYNEQFF.

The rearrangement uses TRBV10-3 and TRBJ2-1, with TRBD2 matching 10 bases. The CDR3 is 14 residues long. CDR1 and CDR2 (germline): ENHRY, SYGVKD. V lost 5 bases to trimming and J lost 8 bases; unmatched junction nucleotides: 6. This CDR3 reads CAISSSSGRDEQFF. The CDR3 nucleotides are TGTGCCATCAGTAGTTCTAGCGGGAGAGATGAGCAGTTCTTC.

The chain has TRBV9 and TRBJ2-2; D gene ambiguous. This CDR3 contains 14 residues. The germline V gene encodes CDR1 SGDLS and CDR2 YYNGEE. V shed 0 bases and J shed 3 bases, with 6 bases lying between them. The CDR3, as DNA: TGTGCCAGCAGCGTAGCTACGTACACCGGGGAGCTGTTTTTT. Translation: CASSVATYTGELFF.